In this sample, the clone carrying this T cell receptor beta chain turned up once. Antigen specificity is unknown. These data originate in a study of CD8 T cells in Susac syndrome. The sequenced target, TCR beta, came from blood CD8+ and CD4+ T cells. Definite or probable Susac syndrome was diagnosed using recently defined diagnostic criteria. Negative isolation was used for CD8+ and CD4+ T cells, and FACS enrichment was applied to TEMRA cells. General study results and limits: The study recognized that the number of individuals in its TCR sequencing and HLA analysis was relatively small.

In germline, CDR1 is MNHEY, CDR2 SVGAGI. The CDR3 totals 13 residues. V was pared by 9 bases and J by 5 bases, with 14 bases between. The RNA input was about 0.5 to 1 ug, and it was reverse transcribed with random hexamers. MiXCR, applied by TCRdb to the immunoSEQ multiplex PCR reads, yields one record per CDR3 protein. Here the sample spans 160,000 or so distinct CDR3 sequences, approximately 94% being singletons. This clonotype was sampled from a human donor with Susac syndrome. This chain joins TRBV6-5 and TRBJ2-1, with D perhaps matching TRBD1 or TRBD2 (5 bases each). The sequenced material came from CD4+ T cells from PBMCs. Here the CDR3 reads CASAPGTHNEQFF. The CDR3 DNA sequence: TGTGCCAGTGCCCCCGGGACCCACAATGAGCAGTTCTTC.